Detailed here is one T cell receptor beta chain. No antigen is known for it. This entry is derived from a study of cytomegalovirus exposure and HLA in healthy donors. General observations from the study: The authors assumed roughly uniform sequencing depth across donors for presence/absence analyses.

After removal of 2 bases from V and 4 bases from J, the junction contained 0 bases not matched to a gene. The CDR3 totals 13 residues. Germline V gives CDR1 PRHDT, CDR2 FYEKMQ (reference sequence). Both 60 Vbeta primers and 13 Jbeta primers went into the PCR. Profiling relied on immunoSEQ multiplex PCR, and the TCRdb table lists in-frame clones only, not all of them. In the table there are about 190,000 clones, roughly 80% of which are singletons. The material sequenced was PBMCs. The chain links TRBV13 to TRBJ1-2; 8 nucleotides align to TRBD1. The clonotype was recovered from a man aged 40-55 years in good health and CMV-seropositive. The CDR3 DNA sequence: TGTGCCAGCAGCTTACAGGGGGCCTATGGCTACACCTTC. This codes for CASSLQGAYGYTF.